This TCR beta chain was captured in a study of T-cell reconstitution after alpha-beta-depleted transplantation in children. The table lists this clonotype with many counts. What it binds is not known. Findings and limits, study-wide: Reportedly, only several hundred clones from non-depleted graft cells drove alpha-beta T-cell counts at about two months. High day-60 TCRbeta diversity in some patients came from surviving recipient T cells and thymic progenitors. When one year had passed after transplant, most T-cell counts and diversity came from newly produced T cells.

Unique molecular identifiers were built into the TCRbeta library. TCRdb independently ran MiXCR on the PCR reads; one entry per CDR3 protein. Among about 490,000 distinct CDR3 sequences listed, about 10% were seen once. Germline loops: CDR1 SQVTM, CDR2 ANQGSEA. Trimming at V came to 7 bases and at J to 3 bases, leaving 4 bases not matched to a gene. The CDR3 totals 12 residues. The receptor's source is a child aged 2-9 years with inherited bone marrow failure, due to receive a stem cell transplant. The chain uses TRBV29-1 and TRBJ1-1; TRBD1 aligns across 8 bases. The source was PBMCs, collected before TCRalphabeta/CD19-depleted stem cell transplant. The CDR3 sequence: CSAWTGYTEAFF. DNA of the CDR3: TGCAGCGCATGGACAGGGTACACTGAAGCTTTCTTT.